This entry describes one T cell receptor beta chain. Its antigen is not known. The data were obtained in a study of T cell responses to AZD1222 COVID-19 vaccine. Sequenced by immunoSEQ multiplex PCR; TCRdb stores in-frame clones only, minus some. Counted here are approximately 200,000 clones, 91% occurring once; the ten biggest clones make up 3% to 3.5%. V lost 6 bases to trimming and J lost 6 bases, with 11 bases between them. Germline CDR1 and CDR2: LNHDA and SQIVND (reference sequence). The CDR3 totals 12 residues. Notes on the study in general: Unmutated variant regions reportedly attract nearly half of all spike-specific TCRs. Along spike, vaccine-associated CD4 TCRs were found throughout, with dominance at 160-218 and 743-854. Spike-specific TCRs gained breadth and depth after people received two AZD1222 doses.

This chain links TRBV19 with TRBJ1-1; D call uncertain. The TCR originated in an adult who received the AZD1222 COVID-19 vaccine. Sequencing was performed on peripheral blood, taken 28 days after the second AZD1222 dose. The chain's CDR3 is CASSRGSPEAFF. DNA of the CDR3: TGTGCCAGTAGCCGCGGGAGTCCTGAAGCTTTCTTT.